These 8 T cell receptor beta chains share one sample of origin, sequenced in a study of a mutant IDH1 vaccine in newly diagnosed glioma. The assay was immunoSEQ multiplex PCR, and TCRdb's table has in-frame clones only and misses some. In the table there are 60,000 or so clones, about 91% of which are singletons. Their target antigens are unknown. Time point meaning: week 11, during vaccination. Each dose delivered 300 ug of mutant IDH1 20-mer peptide subcutaneously with imiquimod. Sequencing used PBMCs, obtained from a glioma patient whose treatment included an IDH1 peptide vaccine. All receptors come from a middle-aged man with glioma.

The V gene is TRBV30, the J gene TRBJ1-5; a possible D gene is TRBD1 (5 bases). CDR3 length: 14 amino acids. CDR1 is GTSNPN and CDR2 is SVGIG in the germline V gene (reference sequence). The V end was cut by 2 bases, the J end by 7 bases, with 15 bases between. CDR3 bases: TGTGCCTGGAGTATAGGGGTTAGGGAACAGCCCCAGCATTTT. Translating gives CAWSIGVREQPQHF.

V gene TRBV7-8 combines with J gene TRBJ1-4; a weak D match, TRBD1 (6 bases). The CDR3 contains 14 residues. V was clipped by 6 bases and J by 8 bases, with 16 bases between them. Per the germline V gene, CDR1 is SGHVS and CDR2 is FQNEAQ. This CDR3 reads CASSSRQAGEKLFF. In DNA, the CDR3 is TGTGCCAGCAGTTCCAGACAGGCTGGGGAAAAACTGTTTTTT.

The chain employs TRBV30 and TRBJ1-2, with TRBD1 matching over 9 bases. This CDR3 contains 16 residues. From germline, CDR1 is GTSNPN and CDR2 SVGIG (reference sequence). Trimming cost V 3 bases and J 1 base; bases outside gene matches: 9. CDR3 sequence reads: CAWSTGTGIFNYGYTF. The CDR3 DNA sequence: TGTGCCTGGAGCACCGGGACAGGGATATTTAACTATGGCTACACCTTC.

This clone was observed once. The rearrangement uses TRBV5-1 and TRBJ2-1; 12 nucleotides align to TRBD2. The CDR3 extends over 16 amino acids. The V gene end was trimmed by 0 bases and the J gene end by 6 bases; junction bases not matched to a gene: 4. Germline V gene sequence: CDR1 SGHRS, CDR2 YFSETQ. The CDR3 region has the DNA TGCGCCAGCAGCTTGGACGTGACTAGCGGGAGCAATGAGCAGTTCTTC. Its translation: CASSLDVTSGSNEQFF.

This clone was counted a single time. The chain carries TRBV4-1 and TRBJ1-1; D remains unclear. Germline CDR1 and CDR2: MGHRA and YSYEKL. This CDR3 contains 14 residues. Trimming pared 2 bases from V and 6 bases from J, leaving 13 bases between. The CDR3 DNA reads TGCGCCAGCAGCCAACCGACTCAAGTGGCTGAAGCTTTCTTT. Translated: CASSQPTQVAEAFF.

This clone has only a few counts. The rearrangement joins TRBV5-1 to TRBJ1-5; D is perhaps TRBD1 (5 bases). Per the germline V gene, CDR1 is SGHRS and CDR2 is YFSETQ. CDR3 length: 16 residues. Trimming removed 0 bases at V and 5 bases at J, with 15 bases between. Here the CDR3 DNA reads TGCGCCAGCAGCTTGGCGCCGGGGACCCATCATCAGCCCCAGCATTTT. It specifies CASSLAPGTHHQPQHF.

The chain links TRBV30 to TRBJ1-3; 8 bases match TRBD1. J was trimmed by 0 bases and V by 6 bases; bases with no gene match: 1. Germline-derived CDR1 and CDR2 are GTSNPN and SVGIG (reference sequence). The CDR3 consists of 13 residues. The CDR3 DNA follows: TGTGCCTGCGACAGGGGCTCTGGAAACACCATATATTTT. It specifies CACDRGSGNTIYF.

The chain combines TRBV5-4 with TRBJ1-2, with 12 bases matching TRBD1. The germline gives CDR1 SGHNT, CDR2 YYREEE (reference sequence). V lost 0 bases and J lost 6; bases outside the gene matches: 6. CDR3 length equals 16 residues. The CDR3 loop reads CASSLGDRGRLNGYTF. DNA for the CDR3: TGTGCCAGCAGCTTGGGGGACAGGGGGCGTCTAAATGGCTACACCTTC.